A single sample gave rise to the 31 T cell receptor beta chains below, sequenced in a study of blood T cell repertoires in COVID-19. Data came from immunoSEQ multiplex PCR; TCRdb stores just in-frame clones and leaves some out. The sample lists 100,000 to 150,000 clones, approximately 89% occurring once. Sequenced input: peripheral blood. The receptors derive from a woman older than 75 with COVID-19, enrolled during active disease.

The chain joins TRBV28 to TRBJ2-7; D may be TRBD2 (7 bases). From germline, CDR1 is MDHEN and CDR2 SYDVKM. V was cut by 4 bases and J by 7 bases, with 11 bases left in between. The CDR3 spans 12 residues. DNA for the CDR3: TGTGCCAGCAGTTGGGGGGGGCAGGAGCAGTACTTC. Translation: CASSWGGQEQYF.

The chain joins TRBV6-5 to TRBJ1-1; TRBD1 agrees at 7 bases. After removal of 7 bases from V and 6 bases from J, the junction contained 5 bases not matched to a gene. The CDR3 runs to 12 residues. Germline CDR1 and CDR2: MNHEY and SVGAGI. CDR3 in amino acids: CASKQGSSEAFF. The CDR3 region has the DNA TGTGCCAGCAAACAGGGGTCCTCTGAAGCTTTCTTT.

The chain carries TRBV4-3 and TRBJ1-3; TRBD1 is a possible D gene (5 bases). This CDR3 has 18 amino acids. V shed 1 base and J shed 0 bases, with 16 bases lying between them. CDR1 and CDR2 (germline): LGHNA, YSLEER. CDR3 residues: CASSQALPGSSSGNTIYF. CDR3 nucleotides: TGCGCCAGCAGCCAAGCCCTCCCAGGGTCTTCCTCTGGAAACACCATATATTTT.

The chain recombines TRBV12-3 or TRBV12-4 with TRBJ1-5; 9 nucleotides match TRBD1. The CDR3 loop spans 13 amino acids. After removal of 8 bases from V and 9 bases from J, the junction contained 8 bases not matched to a gene. The CDR3 reads CASGEQGAGPQHF. The DNA for the CDR3 is TGTGCCAGCGGAGAACAGGGGGCAGGGCCCCAGCATTTT.

This clone was found a few times. The V call is TRBV19, the J call TRBJ2-2; no clear D. The CDR3 contains 16 residues. The V end was cut by 5 bases, the J end by 1 base, with 14 bases between. Germline CDR1 is LNHDA and CDR2 is SQIVND (reference sequence). This CDR3 reads CASSPSSYRNTGELFF. The CDR3 DNA reads TGTGCCAGTAGTCCCTCCTCGTATCGGAACACCGGGGAGCTGTTTTTT.

This chain uses TRBV5-1 with TRBJ1-3, with a tentative D call TRBD1 (6 bases). This CDR3 spans 15 amino acids. V shed 1 base and J shed 4 bases, with 12 bases lying between them. CDR1 is SGHRS, CDR2 YFSETQ, per germline. The CDR3: CASSLSGAEGNTIYF. In nucleotides, the CDR3 is TGCGCCAGCAGCTTGTCAGGGGCTGAAGGAAACACCATATATTTT. Filled out from reference TRBV5-1 and TRBJ1-3, the complete variable domain reads KAGVTQTPRYLIKTRGQQVTLSCSPISGHRSVSWYQQTPGQGLQFLFEYFSETQRNKGNFPGRFSGRQFSNSRSEMNVSTLELGDSALYLCASSLSGAEGNTIYFGEGSWLTVV.

The chain employs TRBV11-3 and TRBJ2-7; TRBD1 matches at 11 bases. The CDR3 totals 14 residues. Germline lookup yields CDR1 SGHNT and CDR2 YENEEA. The ends lost 5 bases at V and 4 bases at J; junction bases unmatched: 4. The CDR3 sequence: CASSPGTGGYEQYF. CDR3 coding DNA: TGTGCCAGCAGCCCCGGGACAGGGGGATACGAGCAGTACTTC.

V gene TRBV28 combines with J gene TRBJ1-5; a weak D match, TRBD1 (6 bases). The CDR3 contains 15 residues. Germline V gene sequence: CDR1 MDHEN, CDR2 SYDVKM. V lost 7 bases to trimming and J lost 2 bases, with 15 bases between them. The CDR3 bases are TGTGCCAGCATACAGGGTAATGCGCGCAATCAGCCCCAGCATTTT. Translating it yields CASIQGNARNQPQHF.

V is TRBV11-1 and J is TRBJ2-2; D gene uncertain. Germline V gene sequence: CDR1 SGHAT, CDR2 FQDESV (reference sequence). The V end was cut by 1 base, the J end by 5 bases, with 5 bases between. The CDR3 has 13 residues. Here the CDR3 reads CASSLGLTGELFF. CDR3 nucleotide sequence: TGTGCCAGCAGCTTAGGACTGACCGGGGAGCTGTTTTTT.

CDR3 loop: CASSVLASDTQYF. For the CDR3, the DNA is TGTGCCAGCAGTGTACTAGCGTCAGATACGCAGTATTTT. The rearrangement uses TRBV12-3 or TRBV12-4 and TRBJ2-3; the match to TRBD2 covers 7 bases. J lost 4 bases, V lost 5 bases, and 3 bases had no gene match. The CDR3 is 13 residues long.

The rearrangement uses TRBV10-3 and TRBJ2-3, with 10 bases matching TRBD2. CDR1 ENHRY and CDR2 SYGVKD come from the germline V gene. The CDR3 totals 15 residues. V was clipped by 10 bases and J by 0 bases; unmatched bases: 7. The DNA of the CDR3 is TGTGCCAGCATAGCGGGAGGTGCTAGCACAGATACGCAGTATTTT. This gives the protein CASIAGGASTDTQYF.

Of note for this clone: Other DNA sequences in the same sample also yield this CDR3. The chain links TRBV9 to TRBJ2-2; D perhaps matches TRBD2 (5 bases). Between the trimmed V and J ends, which lost 2 bases and 2 bases, there was a span of 7 bases. This CDR3 is 14 amino acids long. Germline values: CDR1 SGDLS, CDR2 YYNGEE. The CDR3 coding sequence is TGTGCCAGCAGCGTGGGAGCTAACACCGGGGAGCTGTTTTTT. As protein: CASSVGANTGELFF.

The chain employs TRBV29-1 and TRBJ1-1; the D gene is possibly TRBD1 (5 bases). The germline gives CDR1 SQVTM, CDR2 ANQGSEA. V gave up 4 bases and J gave up 1 base, with 10 bases separating them. The CDR3 extends over 13 amino acids. The DNA for the CDR3 is TGCAGCGTTGTGGCGGGGGGGAACACTGAAGCTTTCTTT. This translates into CSVVAGGNTEAFF.

V gene TRBV29-1 combines with J gene TRBJ2-2, with D perhaps matching TRBD2 (7 bases). The germline CDR1 and CDR2 sequences are SQVTM and ANQGSEA. CDR3 length equals 13 residues. V lost 3 bases and J 6 bases, leaving 11 bases between the germline ends. The CDR3 region is CSVDGGPAGELFF. As DNA, the CDR3 is TGCAGCGTTGACGGGGGGCCGGCCGGGGAGCTGTTTTTT.

The gene calls are TRBV9 and TRBJ2-5; TRBD2 might be the D (5 bases). Between the trimmed V and J ends, which lost 4 bases and 5 bases, there was a span of 18 bases. CDR3 size: 15 residues. The germline V gene has CDR1 SGDLS and CDR2 YYNGEE. The DNA for the CDR3 is TGTGCCAGCAGCCCACCGAATACTAGAGTCGAGACCCAGTACTTC. Amino acids: CASSPPNTRVETQYF.

The rearrangement uses TRBV27 and TRBJ2-7; 9 bases fit TRBD2. CDR3 length: 15 residues. The V and J ends lost 6 bases and 3 bases, in that order; junction bases with no gene match: 9. Germline CDR1 MNHEY, CDR2 SMNVEV (reference sequence). CDR3 nucleotides: TGTGCCAGCAGCCCTCTAGCGGGGAAGATCTACGAGCAGTACTTC. Its protein is CASSPLAGKIYEQYF.

The chain employs TRBV5-5 and TRBJ1-1, with 8 positions matching TRBD1. Trimming cost V 4 bases and J 3 bases; bases outside gene matches: 11. This CDR3 spans 16 amino acids. Germline CDR1 reads SGHKS; CDR2 reads YYEKEE (reference sequence). The CDR3 loop reads CASSQPAGTGHTEAFF. The CDR3 nucleotides are TGTGCCAGCAGCCAACCGGCCGGGACAGGTCACACTGAAGCTTTCTTT.

V usage is TRBV3-1 (or the pseudogene TRBV3-2) and J usage is TRBJ2-1, with 10 bases aligning to TRBD2. The CDR3 loop spans 19 amino acids. V lost 1 base and J lost 6; bases outside the gene matches: 15. CDR1 is LGHDT and CDR2 is YNNKEL in the germline V gene (reference sequence). CDR3 amino acids: CASSQGLFASGSQGNEQFF. The CDR3 DNA sequence: TGTGCCAGCAGCCAAGGGTTATTCGCTAGCGGGAGTCAGGGCAATGAGCAGTTCTTC.

V usage is TRBV10-3 and J usage is TRBJ2-1; tentative D call: TRBD1 (6 bases). From germline, CDR1 is ENHRY and CDR2 SYGVKD. This CDR3 contains 15 residues. V was trimmed by 4 bases and J by 4 bases, leaving 14 bases between them. The CDR3 nucleotides read TGTGCCATCAGTGGGGGACAAGTTACTTACAATGAGCAGTTCTTC. This gives the protein CAISGGQVTYNEQFF.

This clone was detected only once. The junction departs from the called germline gene at one end, perhaps through a read error. The chain recombines TRBV28 with TRBJ1-1; 7 positions agree with TRBD1. The CDR3 is made up of 17 amino acids. Looked up from germline, CDR1 is MDHEN and CDR2 is SYDVKM. DNA for the CDR3: TGTGCCAACAGTTTATATCACAGGGGCCTGAGGATCACTGAAGCTTTCTTT. This gives the protein CANSLYHRGLRITEAFF.

The rearrangement links TRBV23-1 to TRBJ1-3, with 11 bases aligning to TRBD1. TRBV23-1 is known as an ORF, though its function is uncertain. There are 18 residues in the CDR3. The ends lost 3 bases at V and 0 bases at J; junction bases unmatched: 7. This chain's CDR3 is CASSHRTGGILSGNTIYF. The CDR3 DNA reads TGCGCCAGCAGTCACCGGACAGGGGGCATACTCTCTGGAAACACCATATATTTT.

J is TRBJ1-5 and V is TRBV13; D not certain. The ends were cut back, 4 bases at V and 0 bases at J, with 13 bases in the middle. CDR1 is PRHDT, CDR2 FYEKMQ, per germline (reference sequence). The CDR3 is 16 residues long. CDR3 amino acids: CASSSSLGHSNQPQHF. CDR3 nucleotides: TGTGCCAGCAGCTCCTCCCTGGGCCATAGCAATCAGCCCCAGCATTTT.

J is TRBJ2-5 and V is TRBV6-5; a weak D match, TRBD1 (6 bases). Per germline, CDR1 MNHEY and CDR2 SVGAGI. The CDR3 length is 12 residues. The germline V and J ends were trimmed by 10 bases and 5 bases, with 14 bases remaining between them. The chain's CDR3 is CATSLTGETQYF. CDR3 bases: TGTGCCACCTCGCTTACAGGGGAGACCCAGTACTTC.

The chain is built from TRBV28 and TRBJ1-2; no clear D gene. The length of the CDR3 is 15 residues. CDR1 and CDR2 from the germline V gene are MDHEN and SYDVKM. V was pared by 1 base and J by 14 bases, with 23 bases between. CDR3 in amino acids: CASSLSDDGGRVGTF. In DNA form, the CDR3 reads TGTGCCAGCAGTTTATCTGACGACGGCGGTCGAGTGGGTACCTTC.

CDR3 loop: CASSLDPSGGGNTQYF. CDR3 DNA: TGCGCCAGCAGCTTGGATCCGAGCGGAGGAGGAAATACGCAGTATTTT. The chain joins TRBV5-1 to TRBJ2-3, with D perhaps TRBD2 (5 bases). CDR1 SGHRS and CDR2 YFSETQ come from the germline V gene. The CDR3 has 16 residues. The V gene lost 0 bases and the J gene lost 7 bases, with 18 bases spanning the gap.

The rearrangement uses TRBV28 and TRBJ1-1; TRBD1 matches 9 bases. From germline, CDR1 is MDHEN and CDR2 SYDVKM. The CDR3 extends over 19 amino acids. V dropped 6 bases and J dropped 2; count of bases not matched to a gene: 19. The CDR3 spells CASRTRGWVRDRENTEAFF. The CDR3 nucleotides are TGTGCCAGCAGGACAAGGGGTTGGGTCCGGGACAGGGAAAACACTGAAGCTTTCTTT.

The gene calls are TRBV5-4 and TRBJ2-2; 8 bases are a match to TRBD2. V was clipped by 2 bases and J by 5 bases; unmatched bases: 5. Germline CDR1 is SGHNT and CDR2 is YYREEE (reference sequence). The CDR3 contains 15 residues. The CDR3 loop is CASSLGREGTGELFF. The CDR3 DNA is TGTGCCAGCAGCTTAGGACGGGAGGGAACCGGGGAGCTGTTTTTT.

This sequence joins TRBV2 and TRBJ2-2, with D perhaps TRBD2 (6 bases). Per the germline V gene, CDR1 is SNHLY and CDR2 is FYNNEI. V was cut by 11 bases and J by 4 bases, with 11 bases left in between. CDR3 length equals 12 residues. The CDR3 here is CASAGGTGELFF. Here the CDR3 DNA reads TGTGCCTCCGCCGGGGGCACCGGGGAGCTGTTTTTT. Filled out from reference TRBV2 and TRBJ2-2, the complete variable domain reads EPEVTQTPSHQVTQMGQEVILRCVPISNHLYFYWYRQILGQKVEFLVSFYNNEISEKSEIFDDQFSVERPDGSNFTLKIRSTKLEDSAMYFCASAGGTGELFFGEGSRLTVL.

This chain joins TRBV7-8 and TRBJ2-7; TRBD2 matches at 9 bases. The germline V gene has CDR1 SGHVS and CDR2 FQNEAQ. CDR3 size: 15 residues. Trimming at V came to 1 base and at J to 0 bases, leaving 1 base not matched to a gene. For the CDR3, the DNA is TGTGCCAGCAGCTTAGGCGGGAGGGGCTCCTACGAGCAGTACTTC. It yields the protein CASSLGGRGSYEQYF. Combining the CDR3 with reference TRBV7-8 and TRBJ2-7 gives the whole variable domain GAGVSQSPRYKVAKRGQDVALRCDPISGHVSLFWYQQALGQGPEFLTYFQNEAQLDKSGLPSDRFFAERPEGSVSTLKIQRTQQEDSAVYLCASSLGGRGSYEQYFGPGTRLTVT.

The rearrangement joins TRBV6-5 to TRBJ2-7, with D possibly matching TRBD2 (5 bases). Trimming left V 8 bases short and J 0 bases short, with 8 bases between. CDR1 MNHEY and CDR2 SVGAGI come from the germline V gene. This CDR3 region has 12 residues. CDR3 sequence: CASGLGSYEQYF. The DNA of the CDR3 is TGTGCCAGCGGACTGGGCTCCTACGAGCAGTACTTC.

The genes are TRBV7-2 and TRBJ1-5, with 9 nucleotides matching TRBD1. Per germline, CDR1 SGHTA and CDR2 FQGNSA. The CDR3 spans 16 residues. Trimming cost V 3 bases and J 1 base; bases outside gene matches: 4. The CDR3 DNA is TGTGCCAGCAGCTTGGGACAGGGAATAAGCAATCAGCCCCAGCATTTT. This codes for CASSLGQGISNQPQHF.